Presented here are 7 T cell receptor beta chains from one specimen sequenced in a study of T cell responses to AZD1222 COVID-19 vaccine. Profiling relied on immunoSEQ multiplex PCR, and the TCRdb table lists in-frame clones only, not all of them. The top ten hold around 20% of the sample, which has 80,000 to 95,000 clones, 60% to 80% seen once. The material sequenced was peripheral blood, taken on day 0 of AZD1222 vaccination. The receptors shown here come from an adult in good health.

This clone showed up just a few times. V is TRBV27 and J is TRBJ2-7; maybe TRBD1 (5 bases). Trimming removed 5 bases from V and 3 bases from J, with 17 bases in between. The CDR3 consists of 15 residues. Germline V gene lookup returns CDR1 MNHEY and CDR2 SMNVEV (reference sequence). DNA of the CDR3: TGTGCCAGCAGTAAAGAATTAGAAGGACACTACGAGCAGTACTTC. Protein: CASSKELEGHYEQYF.

The chain combines TRBV11-3 with TRBJ1-1; no definite D call. CDR1 and CDR2 from the germline V gene are SGHNT and YENEEA. The CDR3 contains 13 residues. The V and J ends lost 0 bases and 4 bases respectively, with 6 bases between them. CDR3: CASSLEEGTEAFF. CDR3 DNA: TGTGCCAGCAGCTTAGAAGAGGGCACTGAAGCTTTCTTT.

This clone was observed a single time. The chain couples TRBV6-5 to TRBJ2-3; 8 bases are shared with TRBD1. The junction had 7 bases not matched to a gene; V was cut back by 6 bases and J by 2 bases. CDR1 is MNHEY and CDR2 is SVGAGI in the germline V gene. This CDR3 is built from 15 residues. The CDR3 DNA sequence: TGTGCCAGCAGACCGGGACAGGTGCACACAGATACGCAGTATTTT. It encodes CASRPGQVHTDTQYF.

The chain employs TRBV20-1 and TRBJ2-7, with 8 bases identical to TRBD2. V lost 4 bases, J lost 0 bases, and 11 bases stayed unmatched. Germline CDR1 reads DFQATT; CDR2 reads SNEGSKA (reference sequence). There are 16 residues in the CDR3. CDR3 sequence: CSANEREKANSYEQYF. The CDR3 DNA reads as TGCAGTGCTAATGAGCGGGAGAAGGCTAACTCCTACGAGCAGTACTTC.

The J gene is TRBJ2-7, the V gene TRBV5-1; 7 bases align to TRBD1. CDR1 SGHRS and CDR2 YFSETQ come from the germline V gene. Trimming at V came to 0 bases and at J to 3 bases, leaving 3 bases not matched to a gene. This CDR3 is 14 amino acids long. DNA of the CDR3: TGCGCCAGCAGCTTGGAGACAGGGATCTACGAGCAGTACTTC. Translated: CASSLETGIYEQYF.

This chain connects TRBV20-1 to TRBJ2-2; a possible D gene is TRBD1 (5 bases). V was clipped by 3 bases and J by 6 bases, with 14 bases between them. Per the germline V gene, CDR1 is DFQATT and CDR2 is SNEGSKA (reference sequence). The CDR3 extends over 14 amino acids. CDR3 in amino acids: CSASPRVGSGELFF. The DNA of the CDR3 is TGCAGTGCTAGTCCCAGGGTTGGTTCCGGGGAGCTGTTTTTT.

The J gene is TRBJ2-1, the V gene TRBV7-2; TRBD1 agrees at 7 bases. Germline-derived CDR1 and CDR2 are SGHTA and FQGNSA. V lost 6 bases and J lost 6; bases outside the gene matches: 8. The CDR3 length is 14 residues. CDR3 sequence reads: CASRVRQGVNEQFF. CDR3 in DNA: TGTGCCAGCAGAGTACGGCAGGGGGTCAATGAGCAGTTCTTC.